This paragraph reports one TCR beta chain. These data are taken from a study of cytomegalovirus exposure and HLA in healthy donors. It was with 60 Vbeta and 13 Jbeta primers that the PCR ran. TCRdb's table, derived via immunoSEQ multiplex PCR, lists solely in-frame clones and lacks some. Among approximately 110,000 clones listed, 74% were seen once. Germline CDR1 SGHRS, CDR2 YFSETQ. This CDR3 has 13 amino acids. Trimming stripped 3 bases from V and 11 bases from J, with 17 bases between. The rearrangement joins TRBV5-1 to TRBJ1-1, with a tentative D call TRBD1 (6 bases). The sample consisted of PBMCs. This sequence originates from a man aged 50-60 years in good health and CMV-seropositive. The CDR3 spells CASSSIEGGAAFF. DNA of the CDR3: TGCGCCAGCAGCTCCATAGAGGGGGGGGCTGCTTTCTTT. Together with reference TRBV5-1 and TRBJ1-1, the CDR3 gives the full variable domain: KAGVTQTPRYLIKTRGQQVTLSCSPISGHRSVSWYQQTPGQGLQFLFEYFSETQRNKGNFPGRFSGRQFSNSRSEMNVSTLELGDSALYLCASSSIEGGAAFFGQGTRLTVV.